This TCR beta chain came from a study of Graves' ophthalmopathy and Graves' hyperthyroidism. General observations from the study: The study's model predicted ophthalmopathy progression at 65% to 71% sensitivity and almost 75% specificity.

Amplifying from RNA transcripts, the study obtained TCR beta CDR3 regions. HTBI primers served in a first-round RT-PCR, which a second-round multiplex PCR followed. Each CDR3 protein is one row after TCRdb ran MiXCR on the multiplex PCR reads. Here the sample spans roughly 700,000 distinct CDR3 sequences, roughly 40% being singletons. This clonotype was observed a few times. Its antigen is unidentified. CDR1 and CDR2 (germline): KGHDR, SFDVKD. This CDR3 comprises 14 residues. V dropped 3 bases and J dropped 8; count of bases not matched to a gene: 5. The specimen sequenced was peripheral blood. The TCR was taken from an adult man with Graves' ophthalmopathy. This sequence joins TRBV24-1 and TRBJ2-1; 8 bases agree with TRBD1. The CDR3 coding sequence is TGTGCCACCAGTGATCTTGACAGGGGCCATGAGCAGTTCTTC. It codes for CATSDLDRGHEQFF.